This TCR beta chain was found in a study of blood T cell repertoires in COVID-19. Study-level background: From the United States, Italy and Spain came samples of acute and convalescent COVID-19. T cells, B-cell-depleted T cells, or PBMCs supplied cDNA or gDNA.

Points on this clone: Distinct nucleotide sequences in the sample also encode this CDR3.

Sequencing used immunoSEQ multiplex PCR; TCRdb keeps in-frame clones, though not all of them. The profile shows under 200,000 clones, around nine tenths of them singletons. Cohort allocation depended upon clinical history that participants reported. Resolution of symptoms, clearance, or two negative PCRs was present in recovered Cohort 3 donors. V shed 1 base and J shed 3 bases, with 6 bases lying between them. The CDR3 has 13 residues. Looked up from germline, CDR1 is SGHAT and CDR2 is FQNNGV. The clonotype originates from a woman aged 18-35 years who had recovered from COVID-19. The gene calls are TRBV11-2 and TRBJ2-5; no clear D. The sample was PBMCs or T cells enriched from blood (not recorded which). The CDR3 region is CASSLGEKETQYF. The CDR3 nucleotides are TGTGCCAGCAGCTTAGGAGAGAAAGAGACCCAGTACTTC.